These 9 T cell receptor beta chains were all obtained from the same sample, sequenced in a study of patients and donors after allogeneic stem cell transplantation. TCRdb reanalysed the RT-PCR reads using MiXCR and keeps one entry per CDR3 protein. The table lists more than 850,000 distinct CDR3 sequences, roughly 18% of them singletons. What was sequenced was blood, either unsorted or a sorted T cell fraction (not recorded which). The source is a human donor who was either an allogeneic HSCT recipient or a stem cell or donor lymphocyte infusion donor (not recorded which). It is not recorded whose cells these are; they may come from a transplant donor.

This clonotype turned up a few times. The rearrangement joins TRBV27 to TRBJ2-2; D not certain. Germline values: CDR1 MNHEY, CDR2 SMNVEV (reference sequence). The CDR3 covers 13 residues. The V and J ends lost 1 base and 6 bases respectively, with 6 bases between them. The CDR3 DNA reads as TGTGCCAGCAGTTTATGGGGTTCCGGGGAGCTGTTTTTT. This gives the protein CASSLWGSGELFF.

Only a few counts were recorded for this clonotype. The chain recombines TRBV5-1 with TRBJ1-3; weak D call: TRBD1 (5 bases). Trimming removed 1 base at V and 0 bases at J, with 14 bases between. CDR3 size: 17 residues. The germline V gene encodes CDR1 SGHRS and CDR2 YFSETQ. The CDR3, as DNA: TGCGCCAGCAGCTTGATGGGACGGTCGAGCTCTGGAAACACCATATATTTT. This encodes CASSLMGRSSSGNTIYF.

There are many counts of this clonotype. The J gene is TRBJ2-1, the V gene TRBV7-9; maybe TRBD2 (5 bases). Looked up from germline, CDR1 is SEHNR and CDR2 is FQNEAQ (reference sequence). This CDR3 comprises 15 residues. With 7 bases removed from V and 1 base from J, the gap between germline ends came to 14 bases. CDR3 loop: CASIERGFSYNEQFF. DNA of the CDR3: TGTGCCAGCATCGAGAGAGGGTTTTCCTACAATGAGCAGTTCTTC.

This rearrangement joins TRBV6-2 or TRBV6-3 to TRBJ2-7; D might be TRBD1 (6 bases). The CDR3 runs to 15 residues. Germline loops: CDR1 MNHEY, CDR2 SVGEGT. V gave up 1 base and J gave up 3 bases, with 13 bases separating them. CDR3 sequence (DNA): TGTGCCAGCAGTTACTGGCAGGGGAATATCTACGAGCAGTACTTC. Encoded protein: CASSYWQGNIYEQYF.

The J gene is TRBJ1-5, the V gene TRBV12-3 or TRBV12-4; 7 nucleotides match TRBD1. Trimming cost V 5 bases and J 2 bases; bases outside gene matches: 6. The CDR3 contains 15 residues. The CDR3 DNA is TGTGCCAGCAGTCCAGGGGGGGCAGGCAATCAGCCCCAGCATTTT. Its protein is CASSPGGAGNQPQHF.

In this sample, this clonotype turned up a few times. The V gene is TRBV12-3 or TRBV12-4, the J gene TRBJ2-5; tentatively, D is TRBD2 (6 bases). V lost 4 bases to trimming and J lost 5 bases, with 14 bases between them. This CDR3 is built from 14 residues. The CDR3 DNA sequence: TGTGCCAGCAGTTCGTCCTCCCGGGGGGAGACCCAGTACTTC. Residues: CASSSSSRGETQYF.

CDR3 amino acids: CASSYSTVESEQYF. As DNA, the CDR3 is TGTGCCAGCAGTTACTCGACTGTGGAGTCCGAGCAGTACTTC. The chain uses TRBV6-2 or TRBV6-3 and TRBJ2-7; D not certain. The V and J ends lost 0 bases and 6 bases respectively, with 12 bases between them. The CDR3 length is 14 residues. The germline CDR1 and CDR2 sequences are MNHEY and SVGEGT.

This clonotype was detected only a few times. CDR3 in amino acids: CSARIHEQYF. As DNA, the CDR3 is TGCAGTGCTAGAATCCACGAGCAGTACTTC. This chain joins TRBV20-1 and TRBJ2-7; D gene uncertain. V was clipped by 2 bases and J by 5 bases, with 4 bases between them. There are 10 residues in the CDR3. Per germline, CDR1 DFQATT and CDR2 SNEGSKA (reference sequence).

There are a few counts of this clonotype. This chain connects TRBV20-1 to TRBJ2-7; the D gene is possibly TRBD1 (6 bases). The germline V gene encodes CDR1 DFQATT and CDR2 SNEGSKA (reference sequence). The ends were cut back, 0 bases at V and 3 bases at J, with 15 bases in the middle. CDR3 length: 15 amino acids. This CDR3 reads CSARDVRGPLYEQYF. CDR3 DNA sequence: TGCAGTGCTAGAGATGTCAGGGGACCTCTCTACGAGCAGTACTTC.